The present T cell receptor (beta chain) was sequenced within a study of blood T cells in healthy people across ages. A J-beta primer mix and a sample-barcoded 5' primer were used in a second PCR of roughly 6 to 12 cycles. MiXCR was run by TCRdb on the 5' RACE reads, yielding one entry per CDR3 protein. The repertoire holds hundreds of thousands of distinct CDR3 sequences, with 45% to 70% as singletons. V dropped 0 bases and J dropped 2 bases, with 17 bases sitting between them. In germline, CDR1 is SGHRS, CDR2 YFSETQ. This CDR3 region has 17 residues. Whole-study findings and limits: Across the age range, TCR beta diversity per million T cells fell in a roughly linear way.

All donors came from Russia, were Caucasian and healthy, and spanned ages roughly 6 to 100. Concerning this clonotype itself: Its antigen remains unknown.

The sequenced sample consisted of blood. V is TRBV5-1 and J is TRBJ2-5, with D possibly being TRBD1 (6 bases). This clonotype originated in a man aged 35 to 55 in good health. The CDR3 loop is CASSLAQGNSGQETQYF. CDR3 coding DNA: TGCGCCAGCAGCTTGGCCCAGGGGAACTCAGGGCAAGAGACCCAGTACTTC. The whole variable domain, remainder taken from reference TRBV5-1 and TRBJ2-5, is KAGVTQTPRYLIKTRGQQVTLSCSPISGHRSVSWYQQTPGQGLQFLFEYFSETQRNKGNFPGRFSGRQFSNSRSEMNVSTLELGDSALYLCASSLAQGNSGQETQYFGPGTRLLVL.